This entry lists 24 T cell receptor beta chains sequenced from one sample in a study of T-cell memory formation after mild COVID-19. Each CDR3 protein gets one entry after TCRdb re-called the 5' RACE reads with MiXCR. The data contain 250,000 to 300,000 distinct CDR3 sequences, 15% of them singletons. Material for sequencing was PBMCs or a T cell subset sorted from them (not recorded which). The receptors were gathered from a man aged 18 to 30 who had mild COVID-19 (a few samples of this study predate the infection). Cell type and time point are not known.

The J gene is TRBJ1-1, the V gene TRBV7-3; D not resolved. The V gene's germline CDR1 is SGHTA and CDR2 FQGTGA. This CDR3 has 13 residues. The germline V and J ends were trimmed by 1 base and 5 bases, with 8 bases remaining between them. In nucleotides, the CDR3 is TGTGCCAGCAGCTTAATGGAGACAACTGAAGCTTTCTTT. Residues: CASSLMETTEAFF. The whole variable domain, remainder taken from reference TRBV7-3 and TRBJ1-1, is GAGVSQTPSNKVTEKGKYVELRCDPISGHTALYWYRQSLGQGPEFLIYFQGTGAADDSGLPNDRFFAVRPEGSVSTLKIQRTERGDSAVYLCASSLMETTEAFFGQGTRLTVV.

The V call is TRBV12-3 or TRBV12-4, the J call TRBJ1-2; a possible D gene is TRBD1 (5 bases). V was shortened by 3 bases and J by 1 base, with 9 bases between the two germline ends. The CDR3 sequence is 14 residues long. CDR3 sequence reads: CASSLKGSNYGYTF. The DNA for the CDR3 is TGTGCCAGCAGTTTGAAGGGGAGTAACTATGGCTACACCTTC.

The J gene is TRBJ2-7, the V gene TRBV10-1; 12 bases agree with TRBD1. Germline loops: CDR1 WNHNN, CDR2 SYGVQD (reference sequence). J lost 3 bases, V lost 6 bases, and 12 bases had no gene match. The CDR3 has 17 residues. In DNA form, the CDR3 reads TGCGCCAGCAGCTCCCCCTCCGGGACAGGGGGCCTCTACGAGCAGTACTTC. Protein: CASSSPSGTGGLYEQYF.

J is TRBJ1-1 and V is TRBV5-1; D is perhaps TRBD1 (6 bases). The CDR3 is 16 residues long. In germline, CDR1 is SGHRS, CDR2 YFSETQ. The V end lost 4 bases, the J end lost 1 base, and 17 bases lay between the germline ends. The CDR3 nucleotides are TGCGCCAGCAGCCCCGGGGGCTGGACGACGAACACTGAAGCTTTCTTT. This sequence encodes CASSPGGWTTNTEAFF.

The V and J genes are TRBV4-1 and TRBJ2-7; D not resolved. Germline V gene data show CDR1 as MGHRA and CDR2 as YSYEKL. The CDR3 extends over 14 amino acids. The V gene lost 0 bases and the J gene lost 4 bases, with 10 bases spanning the gap. The DNA of the CDR3 is TGCGCCAGCAGCCAAGAATCACGCTCATACGAGCAGTACTTC. Residues: CASSQESRSYEQYF.

The chain is built from TRBV5-1 and TRBJ2-7; 9 nucleotides match TRBD2. The V gene end was trimmed by 3 bases and the J gene end by 7 bases; junction bases not matched to a gene: 14. This CDR3 has 16 amino acids. CDR1 SGHRS and CDR2 YFSETQ come from the germline V gene. The CDR3 DNA reads TGCGCCAGCAGCTCCCTATGGAGCGGGGGGTCGGGGGAGCAGTACTTC. This translates into CASSSLWSGGSGEQYF.

This clonotype was counted a few times. The rearrangement links TRBV7-2 to TRBJ2-4; no clear D gene. The CDR3 contains 14 residues. Germline V gene sequence: CDR1 SGHTA, CDR2 FQGNSA. V lost 1 base, J lost 5 bases, and 9 bases lay in between. DNA for the CDR3: TGTGCCAGCAGCTTAGGGGGAAACCAAAACATTCAGTACTTC. It translates to CASSLGGNQNIQYF.

The chain uses TRBV24-1 and TRBJ1-4; 7 bases line up with TRBD1. The CDR3 contains 16 residues. V lost 12 bases, J lost 0 bases, and 12 bases stayed unmatched. CDR1 is KGHDR and CDR2 is SFDVKD in the germline V gene. The CDR3 DNA is TGTGCCCCTAATACCCCGGGACAGCCAACTAATGAAAAACTGTTTTTT. It encodes CAPNTPGQPTNEKLFF.

This clonotype has a count of ten or more. The gene calls are TRBV20-1 and TRBJ2-5; the D call may be TRBD1 or TRBD2 (5 bases each). There are 14 residues in the CDR3. Germline CDR1 DFQATT, CDR2 SNEGSKA (reference sequence). Trimming took 4 bases from V and 7 from J, leaving 19 bases between them. CDR3 residues: CSATVGASKGTQYF. CDR3 coding DNA: TGCAGTGCTACCGTCGGGGCTAGTAAGGGGACCCAGTACTTC.

This clonotype was observed a few times. This chain connects TRBV6-5 to TRBJ2-2; D gene unclear. V lost 2 bases and J 3 bases, leaving 7 bases between the germline ends. This CDR3 has 14 amino acids. Germline CDR1 and CDR2: MNHEY and SVGAGI. The CDR3 coding sequence is TGTGCCAGCAGTTACGGGGATCACACCGGGGAGCTGTTTTTT. It is translated as CASSYGDHTGELFF.

This clonotype was observed a handful of times. The genes are TRBV5-1 and TRBJ2-2; 12 bases fit TRBD1. With V trimmed by 7 bases and J by 4 bases, 2 bases remained unmatched. The CDR3 is 14 amino acids. The germline V gene has CDR1 SGHRS and CDR2 YFSETQ. The CDR3 region is CASLGQGATGELFF. The CDR3 nucleotides are TGCGCCAGCCTGGGACAGGGGGCCACCGGGGAGCTGTTTTTT. Full variable domain (missing parts from reference TRBV5-1 and TRBJ2-2): KAGVTQTPRYLIKTRGQQVTLSCSPISGHRSVSWYQQTPGQGLQFLFEYFSETQRNKGNFPGRFSGRQFSNSRSEMNVSTLELGDSALYLCASLGQGATGELFFGEGSRLTVL.

This clonotype was found a few times. The J gene is TRBJ2-3, the V gene TRBV20-1; the D gene could be TRBD1 or TRBD2 (5 bases each). Deletions cut 6 bases from V and 0 bases from J, with 19 bases between. In germline, CDR1 is DFQATT, CDR2 SNEGSKA (reference sequence). CDR3 length equals 16 residues. CDR3: CSAPPIRGSSTDTQYF. The CDR3 DNA follows: TGCAGTGCCCCCCCAATCCGGGGCTCGAGCACAGATACGCAGTATTTT.

This clonotype was detected a few times. The rearrangement uses TRBV18 and TRBJ2-3; D is unclear. The CDR3 has 12 residues. The V and J ends lost 6 bases and 4 bases respectively, with 8 bases between them. CDR1 is KGHSH, CDR2 LQKENI, per germline. Written as DNA, the CDR3 is TGTGCCAGCTCGTCCACCCCAGATACGCAGTATTTT. This translates into CASSSTPDTQYF.

This chain joins TRBV11-3 and TRBJ2-1; TRBD2 matches 8 bases. Germline CDR1 and CDR2: SGHNT and YENEEA. CDR3 length: 14 residues. Trimming removed 5 bases from V and 7 bases from J; junction bases left unmatched: 7. CDR3 DNA sequence: TGTGCCAGCAGCCCCCGGGGGGGGCGAAATGAGCAGTTCTTC. Its translation: CASSPRGGRNEQFF.

This clonotype was observed many times. The CDR3 coding sequence is TGTGCCAGCAGTACGCAAGGCCCGGGGAATGAGCAGTTCTTC. This sequence encodes CASSTQGPGNEQFF. The genes are TRBV12-3 or TRBV12-4 and TRBJ2-1; the D gene is possibly TRBD2 (5 bases). This CDR3 has 14 amino acids. The V end was cut by 5 bases, the J end by 7 bases, with 15 bases between.

The V gene is TRBV7-2, the J gene TRBJ1-1; the D is unclear. Germline assignment: CDR1 SGHTA and CDR2 FQGNSA. This CDR3 region has 13 residues. Trimming shortened V by 5 bases and J by 1 base, and 8 bases separated the two germline ends. As DNA, the CDR3 is TGTGCCAGCAGCCCCCGTTGGAACACTGAAGCTTTCTTT. Encoded protein: CASSPRWNTEAFF.

This clonotype was seen a few times. The rearrangement links TRBV20-1 to TRBJ1-2, with 9 bases identical to TRBD1. The CDR3 has 14 amino acids. Germline V gene sequence: CDR1 DFQATT, CDR2 SNEGSKA (reference sequence). The V and J ends lost 6 bases and 1 base, in that order; junction bases with no gene match: 6. The CDR3 nucleotides are TGCAGTGCATTACAGGGGGCGAGTAACTATGGCTACACCTTC. Translation gives CSALQGASNYGYTF.

This clonotype occurred many times. This chain uses TRBV7-2 with TRBJ1-4; TRBD1 is a possible D gene (6 bases). CDR1 SGHTA and CDR2 FQGNSA come from the germline V gene. The V gene lost 5 bases and the J gene lost 6 bases, with 16 bases spanning the gap. This CDR3 spans 15 amino acids. CDR3 nucleotides: TGTGCCAGCAGCCGAGGACAGACTAAACATGAAAAACTGTTTTTT. This gives the protein CASSRGQTKHEKLFF.

The table lists this clonotype with a few counts. The genes are TRBV12-3 or TRBV12-4 and TRBJ1-3; maybe TRBD1 (6 bases). The CDR3 runs to 16 residues. V was clipped by 7 bases and J by 0 bases, with 16 bases between them. The CDR3 region has the DNA TGTGCCAGCAATAATCCAGGGGCTACCTCTGGAAACACCATATATTTT. This translates into CASNNPGATSGNTIYF.

The V gene is TRBV12-3 or TRBV12-4, the J gene TRBJ1-2, with 7 nucleotides matching TRBD1. CDR3 length equals 14 residues. Unmatched junction bases numbered 5, after V lost 7 bases and J lost 0 bases. DNA of the CDR3: TGTGCCAGCAACAACAGGGGAGCTAACTATGGCTACACCTTC. It encodes CASNNRGANYGYTF.

This clonotype was seen only a few times. The chain recombines TRBV24-1 with TRBJ2-1; 7 positions match TRBD2. V trimming: 4 bases; J trimming: 0 bases; junction bases outside the gene matches: 5. CDR3 length: 16 amino acids. Germline V gives CDR1 KGHDR, CDR2 SFDVKD. The CDR3 reads CATSEKRGGSYNEQFF. In DNA form, the CDR3 reads TGTGCCACCAGTGAGAAGCGGGGCGGCTCCTACAATGAGCAGTTCTTC.

The chain is built from TRBV5-1 and TRBJ2-1, with TRBD2 matching over 12 bases. There are 16 residues in the CDR3. Germline trimming cut 4 bases from V and 4 bases from J; bases unmatched to any gene: 6. Germline assignment: CDR1 SGHRS and CDR2 YFSETQ. The chain's CDR3 is CASSHLGTSGYNEQFF. The CDR3 nucleotides read TGCGCCAGCAGCCATCTCGGGACTAGCGGGTACAATGAGCAGTTCTTC.

This clonotype was seen a handful of times. The chain carries TRBV18 and TRBJ1-3, with D tentatively TRBD1 (5 bases). V was clipped by 0 bases and J by 4 bases, with 13 bases between them. From germline, CDR1 is KGHSH and CDR2 LQKENI. This CDR3 is 16 amino acids long. CDR3 bases: TGTGCCAGCTCACCACCTCCCCAGGGATCCGGAAACACCATATATTTT. It codes for CASSPPPQGSGNTIYF. Supplemented by reference TRBV18 and TRBJ1-3, the full variable domain reads NAGVMQNPRHLVRRRGQEARLRCSPMKGHSHVYWYRQLPEEGLKFMVYLQKENIIDESGMPKERFSAEFPKEGPSILRIQQVVRGDSAAYFCASSPPPQGSGNTIYFGEGSWLTVV.

In its sample, this clonotype was seen a few times. CDR3 in DNA: TGCAGTGCTACAGGGACAGGGGGGCGAAATCAGCCCCAGCATTTT. Amino acid sequence: CSATGTGGRNQPQHF. This chain links TRBV20-1 with TRBJ1-5; 11 nucleotides align to TRBD1. The CDR3 runs to 15 residues. The V gene end was trimmed by 4 bases and the J gene end by 4 bases; junction bases not matched to a gene: 6. Germline-derived CDR1 and CDR2 are DFQATT and SNEGSKA (reference sequence).